This TCR beta chain was sequenced during a study of OX40 agonist ivuxolimab in advanced cancers. In the study overall: At around 81% male, the cohort had a mean age of around 56 years, ranging from roughly 20 to 85.

The CDR3 is 15 residues long. V dropped 6 bases and J dropped 0; count of bases not matched to a gene: 3. Germline V gives CDR1 MNHEY, CDR2 SVGAGI. Clones were sequenced by immunoSEQ multiplex PCR, and TCRdb holds only the in-frame ones, with some missing. Of roughly 46,000 clones detected, over 75% appear once; the ten largest clones hold about 0.64%. The sequencing here drew on CD4+ or CD8+ T cells sorted from blood, taken in a trial of the OX40 agonist ivuxolimab. The chain uses TRBV6-5 and TRBJ2-7; 12 bases match TRBD2. The clonotype originates from an adult with an advanced solid tumor such as melanoma, head and neck, liver or kidney cancer. As DNA, the CDR3 is TGTGCCAGCAGGGGACTAGCGGGCCCCTCCTACGAGCAGTACTTC. Its protein is CASRGLAGPSYEQYF.